Below, one TCR beta chain is given with its context. Its specificity is not known. This entry is derived from a study of cytomegalovirus exposure and HLA in healthy donors. Whole-study results and caveats: Among the sequence variants, a highly shared cluster was likely an artifact of sequencing. CMV serostatus was the sole immune exposure data available. In vitro work confirmed that a few CMV-associated chains recognize CMV antigens.

Germline V CDR1 and CDR2: MDHEN, SYDVKM. V was pared by 5 bases and J by 4 bases, with 20 bases between. The CDR3 is 16 residues long. This PCR relied on a set of 60 Vbeta primers and 13 Jbeta primers. Using immunoSEQ multiplex PCR, the repertoire was profiled, and TCRdb retains in-frame clones only, with some absent. The sample has 150,000 to 200,000 clones, approximately 80% seen once. As for the donors, each was a healthy bone marrow donor. Material: PBMCs. The V gene is TRBV28, the J gene TRBJ1-2, with D maybe TRBD1 (6 bases). This TCR derives from a woman aged 40 to 50 in good health and CMV-seronegative. In DNA form, the CDR3 reads TGTGCCAGCAGTATCGGGACACGGCTCTTAGGCTATGGCTACACCTTC. Translating gives CASSIGTRLLGYGYTF.